The clone carrying this T cell receptor beta chain was observed a handful of times. Antigen: not known. The data stem from a study of shared clonotypes between healthy human individuals. CDR3 length: 12 amino acids. From germline, CDR1 is GTSNPN and CDR2 SVGIG (reference sequence). Trimming pared 5 bases from V and 7 bases from J, leaving 12 bases between. General study results and limits: Naive subsets typically showed greater estimated richness than memory subsets.

The table came from immunoSEQ multiplex PCR; TCRdb's copy has only in-frame clones and leaves some out. The repertoire has 950,000 to 1,100,000 clones, 70% to 80% of them found once; the top ten carry around 1.4%. The TCR originated in a man aged 18 to 29 in good health. The sample taken for sequencing was memory CD4+ T cells sorted from blood. The subset here: CD45RA-negative fraction. This chain links TRBV30 with TRBJ1-5, with D perhaps TRBD1 (5 bases). The CDR3 loop reads CAWAQGSQPQHF. DNA for the CDR3: TGTGCCTGGGCCCAGGGTTCCCAGCCCCAGCATTTT.